A selection of T cell receptor beta chains follows, all from one sample in a study of neurological immune-mediated disorders. TCRdb re-derived calls from the 5' RACE reads in MiXCR, one entry per CDR3 protein. The sample carries 40,000 to 45,000 distinct CDR3 sequences, about 6% recorded once. Sequencing used CD4+ T cells from blood. The receptors stem from a woman between 35 and 50 years old in good health. The CDR3 runs from the conserved cysteine through the conserved F or W. D genes are given only for firm matches. Only some rows state a clone size, as once, few, many or a class for expanded clones.

J: TRBJ2-5
D: TRBD1
V: TRBV24-1
length: 14
size: many
DNA: TGTGCCACCAGCGAAACAGGGGGCGCGCGGACCCAGTACTTC
CDR3: CATSETGGARTQYF

J: TRBJ2-2
D: TRBD2
V: TRBV7-8
length: 18
size: many
DNA: TGTGCCAGCAGCTTAGGAGGAGGGCGGGAGGGTTACACCGGGGAGCTGTTTTTT
CDR3: CASSLGGGREGYTGELFF

J: TRBJ1-5
D: .
V: TRBV5-1
length: 15
size: once
DNA: TGCGCCAGCAGAGGGGGGGGACGAGACAATCAGCCCCAGCATTTT
CDR3: CASRGGGRDNQPQHF

J: TRBJ2-3
D: TRBD2
V: TRBV7-2
length: 19
size: many
DNA: TGTGCCAGCAGCCCGACCCGGACTAGCGGGAGGGCCGGGGTGGATACGCAGTATTTT
CDR3: CASSPTRTSGRAGVDTQYF

J: TRBJ2-3
D: .
V: TRBV20-1
length: 14
size: many
DNA: TGCAGTGCTACGCCCGGGCCTACAACAGATACGCAGTATTTT
CDR3: CSATPGPTTDTQYF

J: TRBJ2-7
D: TRBD1
V: TRBV25-1
length: 17
size: .
DNA: TGTGCCAGCAGTGAATATCGGACAGGGGGTTCTTCCTACGAGCAGTACTTC
CDR3: CASSEYRTGGSSYEQYF

J: TRBJ2-5
D: .
V: TRBV3-1
length: 14
size: few
DNA: TGTGCCAGCAGCCATCGACTTGTGGGGGAGACCCAGTACTTC
CDR3: CASSHRLVGETQYF

J: TRBJ2-1
D: .
V: TRBV20-1
length: 14
size: many
DNA: TGCAGTGCTAGGTACAGCCACCGTGACAATGAGCAGTTCTTC
CDR3: CSARYSHRDNEQFF

J: TRBJ1-4
D: .
V: TRBV4-1
length: 15
size: many
DNA: TGCGCCAGCAGCACTCCGACAGGATCCGATGAAAAACTGTTTTTT
CDR3: CASSTPTGSDEKLFF

J: TRBJ1-2
D: .
V: TRBV11-2
length: 15
size: many
DNA: TGTGCCAGCAGCCGAGGGGGGGGCGTCGTCTATGGCTACACCTTC
CDR3: CASSRGGGVVYGYTF

J: TRBJ2-1
D: .
V: TRBV20-1
length: 15
size: many
DNA: TGCAGTGCTAGAGAGCACTCCCTCGGGAAAAATGAGCAGTTCTTC
CDR3: CSAREHSLGKNEQFF

J: TRBJ2-2
D: .
V: TRBV11-2
length: 15
size: many
DNA: TGTGCCAGCAGCTTAGAGATAGGGGGCACCGGGGAGCTGTTTTTT
CDR3: CASSLEIGGTGELFF

J: TRBJ2-7
D: .
V: TRBV20-1
length: 14
size: many
DNA: TGCAGTGCTAGGGGCACAACTCTCTATAGCGAGCAGTACTTC
CDR3: CSARGTTLYSEQYF

J: TRBJ1-2
D: .
V: TRBV27
length: 12
size: many
DNA: TGTGCCAGCAGTTCCGCCGGCTATGGCTACACCTTC
CDR3: CASSSAGYGYTF

J: TRBJ1-5
D: .
V: TRBV20-1
length: 13
size: many
DNA: TGCAGTGCTAGTCTCAGCTTCAATCAGCCCCAGCATTTT
CDR3: CSASLSFNQPQHF

J: TRBJ2-1
D: TRBD2
V: TRBV11-1
length: 16
size: many
DNA: TGTGCCAGCAGCATCGAGTGGACTAGCGGAGTCAATGAGCAGTTCTTC
CDR3: CASSIEWTSGVNEQFF

J: TRBJ2-7
D: .
V: TRBV27
length: 14
size: many
DNA: TGTGCCAGCAGTGTAACCCTCTTATCCGGCGAGCAGTACTTC
CDR3: CASSVTLLSGEQYF

J: TRBJ1-5
D: .
V: TRBV15
length: 16
size: many
DNA: TGTGCCACCAGCAGGGGGGACCGGAATAGCAATCAGCCCCAGCATTTT
CDR3: CATSRGDRNSNQPQHF

J: TRBJ2-4
D: .
V: TRBV29-1
length: 16
size: many
DNA: TGCAGCGTCGTTAGATCTTGGGGGTTAGCCAAAAACATTCAGTACTTC
CDR3: CSVVRSWGLAKNIQYF

J: TRBJ2-1
D: TRBD1
V: TRBV5-1
length: 14
size: many
DNA: TGCGCCAGCGCAGGACAGGGGGTTTTAAATGAGCAGTTCTTC
CDR3: CASAGQGVLNEQFF

J: TRBJ1-1
D: .
V: TRBV28
length: 14
size: many
DNA: TGTGCCAGCAGTACCGCAGGGTCGAACACTGAAGCTTTCTTT
CDR3: CASSTAGSNTEAFF

J: TRBJ1-1
D: .
V: TRBV7-9
length: 13
size: many
DNA: TGTGCCAGCAGCTTAACGGACGGGGCTGAAGCTTTCTTT
CDR3: CASSLTDGAEAFF

J: TRBJ2-7
D: TRBD1
V: TRBV28
length: 17
size: few
DNA: TGTGCCAGCAGTTTATGGAAAAGGAGGACAGGCAGGTACGAGCAGTACTTC
CDR3: CASSLWKRRTGRYEQYF

J: TRBJ2-1
D: .
V: TRBV6-6
length: 11
size: many
DNA: TGTGCCAGCAGTTACGGGTCTGAGCAGTTCTTC
CDR3: CASSYGSEQFF

J: TRBJ1-1
D: .
V: TRBV29-1
length: 11
size: .
DNA: TGCAGCGTTGATGGGAACACTGAAGCTTTCTTT
CDR3: CSVDGNTEAFF

J: TRBJ2-2
D: .
V: TRBV29-1
length: 11
size: many
DNA: TGCAGCGCCGGACTATCCGGGGAGCTGTTTTTT
CDR3: CSAGLSGELFF

J: TRBJ1-5
D: .
V: TRBV19
length: 15
size: many
DNA: TGTGCCAGTAGTATTATCGGCCAGGATAATCAGCCCCAGCATTTT
CDR3: CASSIIGQDNQPQHF

J: TRBJ2-5
D: .
V: TRBV20-1
length: 13
size: many
DNA: TGCAGTGCTAGAGGTGGAGGGGAAGAGACCCAGTACTTC
CDR3: CSARGGGEETQYF

J: TRBJ2-5
D: .
V: TRBV10-3
length: 14
size: many
DNA: TGTGCCATCAGTGAAGGGGGGGCGTGGGAGACCCAGTACTTC
CDR3: CAISEGGAWETQYF

J: TRBJ2-5
D: .
V: TRBV7-2
length: 15
size: many
DNA: TGTGCCAGCAGCCCGCCCGACAGATACCAAGAGACCCAGTACTTC
CDR3: CASSPPDRYQETQYF

J: TRBJ1-2
D: TRBD1
V: TRBV10-3
length: 13
size: many
DNA: TGTGCCATCACCCGGGACAGGGACTATGGCTACACCTTC
CDR3: CAITRDRDYGYTF

J: TRBJ2-1
D: .
V: TRBV7-2
length: 14
size: many
DNA: TGTGCCAGCAGCTCCCCTTTGTTAGTAGGTGAGCAGTTCTTC
CDR3: CASSSPLLVGEQFF

J: TRBJ1-6
D: .
V: TRBV21-1
length: 17
size: many
DNA: TGTGCCAGCAGCAAAGTTAACAGGAGGATTATTGATTCACCCCTCCACTTT
CDR3: CASSKVNRRIIDSPLHF

J: TRBJ2-1
D: TRBD1
V: TRBV4-2
length: 15
size: many
DNA: TGTGCCAGCAGCCAAGTGGGGACAGTAGACAATGAGCAGTTCTTC
CDR3: CASSQVGTVDNEQFF

J: TRBJ2-2
D: .
V: TRBV29-1
length: 14
size: many
DNA: TGCAGCTTTAGTAGGGGCGCGTTCACCGGGGAGCTGTTTTTT
CDR3: CSFSRGAFTGELFF

J: TRBJ2-1
D: TRBD1
V: TRBV20-1
length: 14
size: many
DNA: TGCAGTGCCCCCAGGGGGTCACCCTACAATGAGCAGTTCTTC
CDR3: CSAPRGSPYNEQFF

J: TRBJ2-1
D: TRBD2
V: TRBV18
length: 16
size: many
DNA: TGTGCCAGCTCACCACCCAGCGGGGGGGTGAGCAATGAGCAGTTCTTC
CDR3: CASSPPSGGVSNEQFF

J: TRBJ1-1
D: .
V: TRBV6-5
length: 14
size: many
DNA: TGTGCCAGCATGACGGAAATGGGAAGTGATGAAGCTTTCTTT
CDR3: CASMTEMGSDEAFF

J: TRBJ1-4
D: .
V: TRBV3-1
length: 12
size: many
DNA: TGTGCCAGCAGCCGTACCAATGAAAAACTGTTTTTT
CDR3: CASSRTNEKLFF

J: TRBJ2-7
D: .
V: TRBV29-1
length: 13
size: many
DNA: TGCAGCGTCGGACCGCAGCGAGTGGGCGAGCAGTACTTC
CDR3: CSVGPQRVGEQYF

J: TRBJ1-1
D: TRBD1
V: TRBV5-1
length: 14
size: many
DNA: TGCGCCAGCAGCTTTTACAGGGGGCAGGGTGAAGCTTTCTTT
CDR3: CASSFYRGQGEAFF